Listed below are T cell receptor beta chains from one sample, sequenced in a study of T cell responses to AZD1222 COVID-19 vaccine. Clones were sequenced by immunoSEQ multiplex PCR, and TCRdb holds only the in-frame ones, with some missing. Here the sample spans around 100,000 clones, 90% being singletons. This specimen was peripheral blood, taken on day 0 of AZD1222 vaccination. The receptors were gathered from an adult in good health. The CDR3 runs from the conserved cysteine through the conserved F or W. The D gene is left open where the match is weak. Expanded clones are given a class, and other clones once, few, many or no size at all.

j_call,v_call,d_call,clone_size,cdr3_nt,cdr3_aa
TRBJ1-6,TRBV5-4,NA,NA,TGTGCCAGCAGCTTCGGGGCAGGGGAGTATAATTCACCCCTCCACTTT,CASSFGAGEYNSPLHF
TRBJ2-4,TRBV30,NA,NA,TGTGCCTGGAGTGTGGGGGGCCTAGGCAAAAACATTCAGTACTTC,CAWSVGGLGKNIQYF
TRBJ2-7,TRBV20-1,NA,NA,TGCAGTGCTAGGGGACCGTACGAGCAGTACTTC,CSARGPYEQYF
TRBJ1-6,TRBV18,NA,NA,TGTGCCAGCTCTCCTGGGGGTCTAAATTCACCCCTCCACTTT,CASSPGGLNSPLHF
TRBJ2-1,TRBV24-1,TRBD1,NA,TGTGCCACCAGTTCCGGGACAGGGTGGGGTGAGCAGTTCTTC,CATSSGTGWGEQFF
TRBJ2-5,TRBV30,NA,NA,TGTGCCTGGAGTTGGGGGGAGACCCAGTACTTC,CAWSWGETQYF
TRBJ2-1,TRBV6-5,NA,NA,TGTGCCAGCAGTTACGAGGGTGGCCCCTACAATGAGCAGTTCTTC,CASSYEGGPYNEQFF
TRBJ2-7,TRBV6-2/TRBV6-3,NA,NA,TGTGCCAGCAGCACGAGCCGTAGTGCCCGGTCCTACGAGCAGTACTTC,CASSTSRSARSYEQYF
TRBJ2-3,TRBV7-2,TRBD2,few,TGTGCCAGCAGCTTAGAGGCTAGCGGGCAGAGCACAGATACGCAGTATTTT,CASSLEASGQSTDTQYF
TRBJ1-2,TRBV30,NA,NA,TGTGCCTGGAGTTCACCCCCGCGGGCGGACTATGGCTACACCTTC,CAWSSPPRADYGYTF
TRBJ1-5,TRBV5-1,TRBD1,NA,TGCGCCAGCAGCTGGACAGGGCGCAATCAGCCCCAGCATTTT,CASSWTGRNQPQHF
TRBJ1-1,TRBV12-3/TRBV12-4,NA,NA,TGTGCCAGCAGTTTTTCTCATACTGAAGCTTTCTTT,CASSFSHTEAFF
TRBJ1-1,TRBV27,NA,NA,TGTGCCAGCAGTCCCATTAACAGGGTGACTGAAGCTTTCTTT,CASSPINRVTEAFF
TRBJ2-3,TRBV27,TRBD2,once,TGTGCCAGCAGTTTTAACCCTAGCGGCCGAGATACGCAGTATTTT,CASSFNPSGRDTQYF
TRBJ1-1,TRBV11-3,TRBD1,NA,TGTGCCAGCAGCGAAGGCGCCGACAGGGGGGATGAAGCTTTCTTT,CASSEGADRGDEAFF